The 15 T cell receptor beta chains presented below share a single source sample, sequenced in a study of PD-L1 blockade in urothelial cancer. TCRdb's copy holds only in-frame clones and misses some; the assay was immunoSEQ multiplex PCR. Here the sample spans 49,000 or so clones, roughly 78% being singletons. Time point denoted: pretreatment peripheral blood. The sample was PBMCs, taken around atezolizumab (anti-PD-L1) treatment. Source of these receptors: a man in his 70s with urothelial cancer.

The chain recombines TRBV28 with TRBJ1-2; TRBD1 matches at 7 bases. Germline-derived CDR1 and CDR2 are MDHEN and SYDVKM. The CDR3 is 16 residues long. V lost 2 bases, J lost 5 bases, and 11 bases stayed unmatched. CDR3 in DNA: TGTGCCAGCAGTTTACCCACACGACAGGGTGGGTATGGCTACACCTTC. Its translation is CASSLPTRQGGYGYTF.

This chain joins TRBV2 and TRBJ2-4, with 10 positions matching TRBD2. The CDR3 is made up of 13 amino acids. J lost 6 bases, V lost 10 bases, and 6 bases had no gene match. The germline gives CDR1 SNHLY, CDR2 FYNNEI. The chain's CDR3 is CATSAGGLNIQYF. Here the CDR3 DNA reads TGTGCCACTTCAGCGGGAGGGTTAAACATTCAGTACTTC.

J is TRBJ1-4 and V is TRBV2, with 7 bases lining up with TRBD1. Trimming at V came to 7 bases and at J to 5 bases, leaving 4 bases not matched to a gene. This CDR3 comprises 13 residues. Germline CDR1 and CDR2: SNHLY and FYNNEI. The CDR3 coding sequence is TGTGCCAGCAAGGACAGGACGAATGAAAAACTGTTTTTT. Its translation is CASKDRTNEKLFF.

This chain's CDR3 is CASVITGNYGYTF. The DNA for the CDR3 is TGTGCCAGTGTGATTACAGGGAACTATGGCTACACCTTC. V is TRBV6-1 and J is TRBJ1-2; weak D call: TRBD1 (6 bases). Germline CDR1 and CDR2: MNHNS and SASEGT. This CDR3 has 13 residues. Between the trimmed V and J ends, which lost 9 bases and 2 bases, there was a span of 13 bases.

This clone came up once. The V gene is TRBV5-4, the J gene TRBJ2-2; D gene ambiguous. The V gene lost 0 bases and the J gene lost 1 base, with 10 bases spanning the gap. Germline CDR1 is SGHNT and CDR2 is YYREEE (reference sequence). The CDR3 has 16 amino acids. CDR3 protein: CASSLVAGLNTGELFF. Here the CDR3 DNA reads TGTGCCAGCAGCTTGGTGGCAGGCCTGAACACCGGGGAGCTGTTTTTT.

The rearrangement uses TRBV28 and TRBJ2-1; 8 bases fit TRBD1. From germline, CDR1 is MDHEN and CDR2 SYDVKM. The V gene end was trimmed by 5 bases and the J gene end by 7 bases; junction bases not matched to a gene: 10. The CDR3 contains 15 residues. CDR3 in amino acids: CASSRQGFILNEQFF. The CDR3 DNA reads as TGTGCCAGCAGTCGACAGGGGTTTATTTTGAATGAGCAGTTCTTC. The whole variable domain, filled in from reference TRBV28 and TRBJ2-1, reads DVKVTQSSRYLVKRTGEKVFLECVQDMDHENMFWYRQDPGLGLRLIYFSYDVKMKEKGDIPEGYSVSREKKERFSLILESASTNQTSMYLCASSRQGFILNEQFFGPGTRLTVL.

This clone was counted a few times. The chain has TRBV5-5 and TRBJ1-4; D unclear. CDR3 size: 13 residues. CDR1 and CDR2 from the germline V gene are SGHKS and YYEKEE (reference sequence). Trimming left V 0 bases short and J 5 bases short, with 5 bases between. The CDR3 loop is CASSLGLNEKLFF. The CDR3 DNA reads TGTGCCAGCAGCTTGGGGCTGAATGAAAAACTGTTTTTT.

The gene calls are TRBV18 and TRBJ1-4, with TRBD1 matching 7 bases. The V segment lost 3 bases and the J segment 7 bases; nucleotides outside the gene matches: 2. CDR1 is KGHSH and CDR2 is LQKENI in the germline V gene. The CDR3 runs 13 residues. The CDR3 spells CASSPGQVEKLFF. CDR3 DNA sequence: TGTGCCAGCTCACCCGGACAGGTTGAAAAACTGTTTTTT.

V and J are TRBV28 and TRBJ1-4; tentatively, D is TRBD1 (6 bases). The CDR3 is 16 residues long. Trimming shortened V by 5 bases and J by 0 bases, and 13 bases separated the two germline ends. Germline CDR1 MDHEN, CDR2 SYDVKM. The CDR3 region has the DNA TGTGCCAGCAGTCCTCTGGACAGAGCAACTAATGAAAAACTGTTTTTT. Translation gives CASSPLDRATNEKLFF.

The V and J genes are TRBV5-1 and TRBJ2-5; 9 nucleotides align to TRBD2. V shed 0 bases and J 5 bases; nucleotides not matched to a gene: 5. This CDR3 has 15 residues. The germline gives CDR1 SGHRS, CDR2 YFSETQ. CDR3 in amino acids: CASSLGLAAQETQYF. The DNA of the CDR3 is TGCGCCAGCAGCTTGGGACTAGCGGCTCAGGAGACCCAGTACTTC.

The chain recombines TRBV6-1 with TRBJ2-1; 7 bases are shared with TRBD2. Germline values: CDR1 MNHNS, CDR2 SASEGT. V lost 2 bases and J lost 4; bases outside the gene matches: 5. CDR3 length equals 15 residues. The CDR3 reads CASSERASGYNEQFF. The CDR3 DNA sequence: TGTGCCAGCAGTGAAAGGGCTAGCGGATACAATGAGCAGTTCTTC.

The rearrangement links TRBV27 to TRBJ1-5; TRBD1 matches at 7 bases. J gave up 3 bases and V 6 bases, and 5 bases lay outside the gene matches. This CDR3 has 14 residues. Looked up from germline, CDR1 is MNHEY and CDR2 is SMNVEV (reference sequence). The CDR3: CASRQGRANQPQHF. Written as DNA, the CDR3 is TGTGCCAGCAGACAGGGGCGAGCCAATCAGCCCCAGCATTTT.

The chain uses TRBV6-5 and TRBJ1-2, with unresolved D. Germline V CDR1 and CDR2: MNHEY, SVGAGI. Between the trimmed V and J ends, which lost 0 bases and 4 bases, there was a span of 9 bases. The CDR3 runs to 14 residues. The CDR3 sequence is CASSYSRLSYGYTF. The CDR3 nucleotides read TGTGCCAGCAGTTACTCGAGGCTCAGCTATGGCTACACCTTC.

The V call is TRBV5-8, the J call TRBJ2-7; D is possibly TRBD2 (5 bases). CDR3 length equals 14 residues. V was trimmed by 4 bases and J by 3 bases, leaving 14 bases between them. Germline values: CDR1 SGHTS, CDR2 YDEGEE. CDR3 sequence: CASSPWAGDYEQYF. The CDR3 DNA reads TGTGCCAGCAGCCCTTGGGCGGGCGACTACGAGCAGTACTTC.

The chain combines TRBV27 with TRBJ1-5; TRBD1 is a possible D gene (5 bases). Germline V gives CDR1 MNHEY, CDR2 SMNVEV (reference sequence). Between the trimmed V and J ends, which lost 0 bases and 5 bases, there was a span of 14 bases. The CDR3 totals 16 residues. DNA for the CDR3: TGTGCCAGCAGTTTATCGGGGGGTGGGGGTGATCAGCCCCAGCATTTT. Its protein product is CASSLSGGGGDQPQHF.